This T cell receptor (beta chain) was observed in a study of regulatory T cells in long-lasting Graves disease. Arm-PCR of CDR3 regions and iRepertoire HTBI primers were used to build TCR beta libraries. TCRdb analysed the multiplex PCR reads with MiXCR anew, one entry per CDR3 protein. This table has hundreds of thousands of distinct CDR3 sequences, 12% appearing once. This clonotype has at least ten counts. Germline trimming cut 3 bases from V and 1 base from J; bases unmatched to any gene: 7. Germline values: CDR1 MNHEY, CDR2 SVGAGI. The CDR3 has 16 amino acids. Time point here: newly diagnosed GD, antithyroid drugs for less than 3 months. PBMC-derived RNA was used for the TCR library. The sample was also linked to a second study, of T cells in Graves' hyperthyroidism and ophthalmopathy.

This sequence joins TRBV6-5 and TRBJ2-7; 9 bases are shared with TRBD2. The TCR comes from a woman younger than 45 with Graves disease. Here the sequenced sample was peripheral blood mononuclear cells (PBMCs), taken at new diagnosis, from a patient treated with antithyroid drugs. CDR3 loop: CASSYSAGGLSYEQYF. The CDR3 coding sequence is TGTGCCAGCAGTTATTCCGCGGGAGGGCTGTCCTACGAGCAGTACTTC.